The 18 T cell receptor beta chains presented below share a single source sample, sequenced in a study of neurological immune-mediated disorders. One entry per CDR3 protein, called by TCRdb with MiXCR from the 5' RACE reads. This table holds about 80,000 distinct CDR3 sequences, 4% to 6% found once. The specimen was PBMCs. These receptor sequences come from a woman between 25 and 40 years old with multiple sclerosis.

This clonotype was picked up many times. This may be a read error, as it is one base from a much larger clone. The chain combines TRBV5-6 with TRBJ2-7, with D possibly matching TRBD2 (5 bases). The germline V gene has CDR1 SGHDT and CDR2 YYEEEE. The CDR3 is made up of 13 amino acids. V lost 3 bases to trimming and J lost 7 bases, with 14 bases between them. CDR3 sequence: CASSWGSREEQYF. In nucleotides, the CDR3 is TGTGCCAGCAGCTGGGGTAGTCGGGAAGAGCAGTACTTC.

This clonotype was picked up many times. J is TRBJ2-3 and V is TRBV18, with 12 positions matching TRBD2. Germline lookup yields CDR1 KGHSH and CDR2 LQKENI. Losses at the gene ends were 4 bases for V and 2 bases for J; bases not matched to a gene: 4. The CDR3 consists of 16 residues. The DNA for the CDR3 is TGTGCCAGCTCACGGACTAGCGGGGCCCACACAGATACGCAGTATTTT. It encodes CASSRTSGAHTDTQYF.

This clonotype has at least ten counts. The CDR3 here is CSAPDRGQETQYF. The CDR3 DNA is TGCAGTGCCCCGGACAGGGGGCAAGAGACCCAGTACTTC. The V gene is TRBV20-1, the J gene TRBJ2-5; 10 bases map to TRBD1. Germline values: CDR1 DFQATT, CDR2 SNEGSKA (reference sequence). CDR3 length equals 13 residues. The trim removed 6 bases at V and 2 bases at J, leaving 3 bases unmatched.

This clonotype was counted ten times or more. This chain connects TRBV3-1 to TRBJ1-2; D not resolved. V lost 1 base, J lost 8 bases, and 14 bases lay in between. Germline V gene lookup returns CDR1 LGHDT and CDR2 YNNKEL (reference sequence). This CDR3 is built from 14 residues. CDR3 in amino acids: CASSQGAGFVGYTF. The CDR3 nucleotides read TGTGCCAGCAGCCAAGGAGCGGGTTTTGTGGGCTACACCTTC.

This clonotype was recorded at least ten times. The chain combines TRBV20-1 with TRBJ1-3; D is ambiguous. The germline CDR1 and CDR2 sequences are DFQATT and SNEGSKA (reference sequence). The CDR3 totals 13 residues. The germline V and J ends were trimmed by 1 base and 4 bases, with 8 bases remaining between them. In nucleotides, the CDR3 is TGCAGTGCTAGAGTGGACGCGGGAAACACCATATATTTT. Protein sequence: CSARVDAGNTIYF.

This clonotype was detected many times. The CDR3 nucleotides are TGCAGTGCTAGGTGGGACAGGGCCAACGAGCAGTACGTC. Translating gives CSARWDRANEQYV. The chain combines TRBV20-1 with TRBJ2-7, with TRBD1 matching over 9 bases. This CDR3 comprises 13 residues. The germline V gene encodes CDR1 DFQATT and CDR2 SNEGSKA (reference sequence). The V segment lost 3 bases and the J segment 5 bases; nucleotides outside the gene matches: 5.

This clonotype was recorded at least ten times. The gene calls are TRBV5-1 and TRBJ2-5, with TRBD1 matching 8 bases. Losses at the gene ends were 4 bases for V and 4 bases for J; bases not matched to a gene: 6. The length of the CDR3 is 14 residues. Germline V gives CDR1 SGHRS, CDR2 YFSETQ. CDR3 bases: TGCGCCAGCAGCACAGGACAGGGACGAGAGACCCAGTACTTC. It is translated as CASSTGQGRETQYF.

The sample holds many counts of this clonotype. The V gene is TRBV5-1, the J gene TRBJ2-1, with D tentatively TRBD1 (6 bases). Germline CDR1 reads SGHRS; CDR2 reads YFSETQ. Trimming removed 10 bases at V and 5 bases at J, with 16 bases between. CDR3 length: 13 residues. This CDR3 reads CALQGHENNEQFF. The CDR3 nucleotides read TGCGCCCTCCAGGGGCACGAAAACAATGAGCAGTTCTTC.

The sample holds many counts of this clonotype. This may come from a read error, since a much larger clone is one base off. The chain joins TRBV7-9 to TRBJ1-5, with 7 bases identical to TRBD1. The CDR3 contains 13 residues. Germline CDR1 is SEHNR and CDR2 is FQNEAQ (reference sequence). After removal of 4 bases from V and 7 bases from J, the junction contained 4 bases not matched to a gene. CDR3 loop: CASSSTGEQPQHF. The CDR3 DNA reads TGTGCCAGCAGCTCAACAGGGGAACAGCCCCAGCATTTT.

This clonotype showed up just a few times. This chain connects TRBV5-1 to TRBJ2-3; D unresolved. Germline assignment: CDR1 SGHRS and CDR2 YFSETQ. V was trimmed by 0 bases and J by 4 bases, leaving 9 bases between them. The CDR3 is 14 residues long. In DNA, the CDR3 is TGCGCCAGCAGCTTGGGGGATGGGGCAGATACGCAGTATTTT. Residues: CASSLGDGADTQYF.

This clonotype was seen many times. The rearrangement uses TRBV5-1 and TRBJ2-1; 11 nucleotides line up with TRBD2. Germline V lookup: CDR1 SGHRS, CDR2 YFSETQ. The CDR3 runs 17 residues. V was pared by 6 bases and J by 3 bases, with 11 bases of the junction left unmatched. This CDR3 reads CASKQGLAATLYNEQFF. The CDR3 DNA sequence: TGCGCCAGCAAACAGGGACTAGCGGCCACCCTCTACAATGAGCAGTTCTTC.

This chain connects TRBV5-1 to TRBJ2-5, with TRBD1 matching over 9 bases. Per the germline V gene, CDR1 is SGHRS and CDR2 is YFSETQ. This CDR3 spans 15 amino acids. V shed 4 bases, J shed 5 bases, and the junction held 9 bases outside the gene matches. The CDR3 bases are TGCGCCAGCAGCCGGGAGACAGGGGGAATCGAGACCCAGTACTTC. Amino acids: CASSRETGGIETQYF.

This clonotype was found many times. The chain recombines TRBV20-1 with TRBJ2-1, with D tentatively TRBD2 (6 bases). The CDR3 is 13 residues long. Germline V gene data show CDR1 as DFQATT and CDR2 as SNEGSKA (reference sequence). V lost 6 bases and J lost 5, with 14 bases in between. CDR3 loop: CSARSGFNNEQFF. CDR3 nucleotide sequence: TGCAGTGCCAGAAGCGGGTTCAACAATGAGCAGTTCTTC.

This clonotype occurred many times. This chain uses TRBV5-1 with TRBJ2-7; weak D call: TRBD2 (7 bases). Germline V gene sequence: CDR1 SGHRS, CDR2 YFSETQ. The ends were cut back, 4 bases at V and 6 bases at J, with 17 bases in the middle. The CDR3 consists of 14 residues. CDR3 loop: CASSPEGGAAEQYV. The CDR3, as DNA: TGCGCCAGCAGCCCGGAAGGGGGGGCCGCCGAGCAGTACGTC.

This clonotype appeared many times. V usage is TRBV2 and J usage is TRBJ2-7; TRBD2 aligns across 7 bases. The CDR3 runs 17 residues. From germline, CDR1 is SNHLY and CDR2 FYNNEI. J gave up 5 bases and V 2 bases, and 15 bases lay outside the gene matches. DNA of the CDR3: TGTGCCAGCAGTGAACGTGGGTTAGCGGGTTTGTTGAACGAGCAGTACGTC. Its protein is CASSERGLAGLLNEQYV.

This clonotype showed up many times. The rearrangement links TRBV20-1 to TRBJ2-7; 11 nucleotides match TRBD2. The V and J ends lost 7 bases and 0 bases, in that order; junction bases with no gene match: 11. Germline V gene data show CDR1 as DFQATT and CDR2 as SNEGSKA (reference sequence). The length of the CDR3 is 16 residues. The CDR3 DNA is TGCAGTGTCCCGGGACTAGCGGACCTGAGCTCCTACGAGCAGTACTTC. Translating it yields CSVPGLADLSSYEQYF.

This clonotype was picked up many times. The chain uses TRBV14 and TRBJ2-7, with 8 bases that match TRBD1. Germline V gene lookup returns CDR1 SGHDN and CDR2 FVKESK. This CDR3 contains 14 residues. V lost 4 bases to trimming and J lost 5 bases; unmatched junction nucleotides: 7. The CDR3 DNA reads TGTGCCAGCAGCCTCCGACAGGGGATGGACGAGCAGTACTTC. Amino acids: CASSLRQGMDEQYF.

This clonotype occurred many times. The rearrangement joins TRBV5-1 to TRBJ2-5; no clear D gene. The CDR3 is 13 amino acids. Trimming took off 4 bases at V and 5 bases at J, with 12 bases between the two ends. Germline-derived CDR1 and CDR2 are SGHRS and YFSETQ. In nucleotides, the CDR3 is TGCGCCAGCAGCCCCGGACCGGAGGAGACCCAGTACTTC. Its translation is CASSPGPEETQYF. Full variable domain (remainder filled in from reference TRBV5-1 and TRBJ2-5): KAGVTQTPRYLIKTRGQQVTLSCSPISGHRSVSWYQQTPGQGLQFLFEYFSETQRNKGNFPGRFSGRQFSNSRSEMNVSTLELGDSALYLCASSPGPEETQYFGPGTRLLVL.